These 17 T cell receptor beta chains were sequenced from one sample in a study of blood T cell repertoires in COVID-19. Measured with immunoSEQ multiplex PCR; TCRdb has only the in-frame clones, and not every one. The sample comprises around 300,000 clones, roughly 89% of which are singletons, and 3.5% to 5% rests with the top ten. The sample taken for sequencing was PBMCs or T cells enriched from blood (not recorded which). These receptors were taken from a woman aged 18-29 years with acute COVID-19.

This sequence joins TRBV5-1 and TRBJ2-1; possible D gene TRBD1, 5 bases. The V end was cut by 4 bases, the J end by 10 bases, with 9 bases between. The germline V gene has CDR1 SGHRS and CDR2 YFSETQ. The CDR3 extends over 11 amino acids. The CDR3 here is CASSGQGEQFF. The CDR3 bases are TGCGCCAGCAGCGGCCAGGGAGAGCAGTTCTTC.

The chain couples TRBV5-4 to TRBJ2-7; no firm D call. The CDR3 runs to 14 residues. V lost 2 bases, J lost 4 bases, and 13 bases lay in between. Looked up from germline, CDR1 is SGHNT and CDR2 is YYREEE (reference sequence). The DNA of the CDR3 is TGTGCCAGCAGCTTCGGCGCTTCCGGGTACGAGCAGTACTTC. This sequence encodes CASSFGASGYEQYF.

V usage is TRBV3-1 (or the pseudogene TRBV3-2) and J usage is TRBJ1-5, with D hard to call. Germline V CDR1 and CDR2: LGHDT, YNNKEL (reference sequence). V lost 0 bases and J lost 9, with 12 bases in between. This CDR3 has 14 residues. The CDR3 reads CASSQEGALRPQHF. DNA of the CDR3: TGTGCCAGCAGCCAAGAAGGAGCCCTCCGGCCCCAGCATTTT.

CDR3 sequence reads: CASSYGAGASSYEQYF. CDR3 nucleotide sequence: TGTGCCAGCAGTTACGGGGCGGGAGCGAGCTCCTACGAGCAGTACTTC. V and J are TRBV6-5 and TRBJ2-7; 7 bases align to TRBD2. The ends lost 2 bases at V and 0 bases at J; junction bases unmatched: 7. CDR3 length equals 16 residues. The V gene's germline CDR1 is MNHEY and CDR2 SVGAGI.

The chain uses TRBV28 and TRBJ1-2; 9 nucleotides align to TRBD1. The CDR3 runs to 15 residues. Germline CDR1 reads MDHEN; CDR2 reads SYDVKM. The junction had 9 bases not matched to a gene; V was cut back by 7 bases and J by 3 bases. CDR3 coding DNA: TGTGCCAGCATAGAAGGGACAGGGAACTACTATGGCTACACCTTC. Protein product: CASIEGTGNYYGYTF.

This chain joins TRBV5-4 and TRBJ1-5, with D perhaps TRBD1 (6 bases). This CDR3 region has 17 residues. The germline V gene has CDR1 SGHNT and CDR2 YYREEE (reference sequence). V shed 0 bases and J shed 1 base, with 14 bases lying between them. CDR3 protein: CASSLDGGAWSNQPQHF. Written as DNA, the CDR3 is TGTGCCAGCAGCTTGGATGGGGGCGCGTGGAGCAATCAGCCCCAGCATTTT.

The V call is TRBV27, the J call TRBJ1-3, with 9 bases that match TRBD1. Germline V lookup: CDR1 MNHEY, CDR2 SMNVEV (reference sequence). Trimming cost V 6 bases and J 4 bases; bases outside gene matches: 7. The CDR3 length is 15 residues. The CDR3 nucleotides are TGTGCCAGCAGCGGGACAGGGAATGCCGGAAACACCATATATTTT. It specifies CASSGTGNAGNTIYF.

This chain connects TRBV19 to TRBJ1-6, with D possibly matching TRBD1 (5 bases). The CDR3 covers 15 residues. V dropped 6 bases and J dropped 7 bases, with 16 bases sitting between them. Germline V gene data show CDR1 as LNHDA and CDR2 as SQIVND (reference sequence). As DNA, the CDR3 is TGTGCCAGTAGGGGGAACAGGTTTCAAAATTCACCCCTCCACTTT. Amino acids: CASRGNRFQNSPLHF.

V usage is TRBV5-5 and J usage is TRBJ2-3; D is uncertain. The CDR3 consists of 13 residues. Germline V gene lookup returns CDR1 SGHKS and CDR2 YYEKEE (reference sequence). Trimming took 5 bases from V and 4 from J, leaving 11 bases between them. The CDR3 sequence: CASSHRSPDTQYF. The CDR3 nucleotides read TGTGCCAGCAGTCACCGGAGCCCAGATACGCAGTATTTT.

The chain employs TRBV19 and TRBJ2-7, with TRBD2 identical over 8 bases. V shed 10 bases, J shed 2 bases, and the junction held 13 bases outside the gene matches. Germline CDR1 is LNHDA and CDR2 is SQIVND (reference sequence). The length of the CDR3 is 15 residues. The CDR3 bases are TGTGCCACAAAGGGGGTATGGGGACTAGCCTACGAGCAGTACTTC. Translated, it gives CATKGVWGLAYEQYF. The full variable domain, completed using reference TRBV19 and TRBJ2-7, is DGGITQSPKYLFRKEGQNVTLSCEQNLNHDAMYWYRQDPGQGLRLIYYSQIVNDFQKGDIAEGYSVSREKKESFPLTVTSAQKNPTAFYLCATKGVWGLAYEQYFGPGTRLTVT.

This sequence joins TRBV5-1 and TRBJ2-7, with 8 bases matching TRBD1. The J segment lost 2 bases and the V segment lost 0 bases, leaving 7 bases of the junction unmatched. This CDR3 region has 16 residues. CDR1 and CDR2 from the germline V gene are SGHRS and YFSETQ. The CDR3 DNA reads TGCGCCAGCAGCTTGGTCCCGGGACAGGAGGCCTACGAGCAGTACTTC. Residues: CASSLVPGQEAYEQYF.

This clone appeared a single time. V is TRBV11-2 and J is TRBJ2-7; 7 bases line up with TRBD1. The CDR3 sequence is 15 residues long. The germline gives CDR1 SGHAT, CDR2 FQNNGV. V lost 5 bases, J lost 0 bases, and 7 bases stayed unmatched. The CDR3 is CASSRPGQFSYEQYF. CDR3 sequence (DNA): TGTGCCAGCAGCCGACCGGGACAGTTCTCCTACGAGCAGTACTTC.

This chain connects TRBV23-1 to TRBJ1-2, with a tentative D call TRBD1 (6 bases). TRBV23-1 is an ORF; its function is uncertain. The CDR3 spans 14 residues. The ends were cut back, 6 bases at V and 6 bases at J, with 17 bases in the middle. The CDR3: CASSPQQGSDGYTF. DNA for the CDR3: TGCGCCAGCAGCCCTCAACAGGGTAGCGATGGCTACACCTTC.

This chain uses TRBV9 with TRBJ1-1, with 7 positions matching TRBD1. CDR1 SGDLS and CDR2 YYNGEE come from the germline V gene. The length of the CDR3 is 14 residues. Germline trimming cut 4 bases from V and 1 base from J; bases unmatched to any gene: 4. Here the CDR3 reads CASSIGQANTEAFF. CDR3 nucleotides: TGTGCCAGCAGCATAGGACAGGCGAACACTGAAGCTTTCTTT.

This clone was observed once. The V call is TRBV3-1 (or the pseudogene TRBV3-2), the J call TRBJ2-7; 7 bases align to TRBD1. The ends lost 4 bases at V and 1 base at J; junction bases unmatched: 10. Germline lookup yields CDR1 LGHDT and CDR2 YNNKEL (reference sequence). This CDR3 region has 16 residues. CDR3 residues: CASSPIRRGLSYEQYF. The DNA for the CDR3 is TGTGCCAGCAGCCCCATAAGAAGGGGGCTTTCCTACGAGCAGTACTTC.

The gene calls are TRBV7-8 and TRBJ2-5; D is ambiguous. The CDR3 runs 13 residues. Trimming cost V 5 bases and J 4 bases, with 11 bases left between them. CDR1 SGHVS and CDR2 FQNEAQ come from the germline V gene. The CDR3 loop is CASSPERPETQYF. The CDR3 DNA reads TGTGCCAGCAGCCCCGAGAGGCCAGAGACCCAGTACTTC. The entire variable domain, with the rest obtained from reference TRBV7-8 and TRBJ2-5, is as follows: GAGVSQSPRYKVAKRGQDVALRCDPISGHVSLFWYQQALGQGPEFLTYFQNEAQLDKSGLPSDRFFAERPEGSVSTLKIQRTQQEDSAVYLCASSPERPETQYFGPGTRLLVL.

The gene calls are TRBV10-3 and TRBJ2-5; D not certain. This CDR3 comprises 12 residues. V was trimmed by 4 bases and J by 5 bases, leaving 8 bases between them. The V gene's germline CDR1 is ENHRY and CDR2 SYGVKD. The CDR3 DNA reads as TGTGCCATCAGTGGACTCGGGGAGACCCAGTACTTC. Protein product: CAISGLGETQYF.